The clone carrying this T cell receptor (beta chain) has a single count. Its antigen is unknown. The TCR beta profiling, which covered VDJ combination and CDR3 sequence, was carried out using genomic DNA as the template. TCRdb itself ran the reads through MiXCR, one entry per CDR3 protein. Of around 170,000 distinct CDR3 sequences listed, roughly 63% were seen once; the top ten hold 45% to 50%. This CDR3 region has 13 residues. V was clipped by 5 bases and J by 8 bases, with 15 bases between them. CDR1 and CDR2 (germline): MRHNA, SNTAGT. The sample originates from a study of CD8+CD57+ T cells in acquired aplastic anemia. Study overall: CD4+ cell libraries from healthy donors averaged about 11 million reads.

Study-level findings and limits: Around 30 sequences, all CD8+ CDR3, were shared between patients and controls.

This receptor was identified in a human donor in good health. The specimen sequenced was sorted CD4+, CD8+, or CD8+CD57+ T cells (not recorded which) from PBMCs. The chain joins TRBV6-4 to TRBJ1-2; D may be TRBD1 (5 bases). The CDR3 loop is CASSTGTSMGYTF. The CDR3 region has the DNA TGTGCCAGCAGTACCGGGACGTCTATGGGCTACACCTTC.